A selection of T cell receptor beta chains follows, all from one sample in a study of molecular identifiers for immune sequencing clone quantification. TCRdb re-called the PCR reads through MiXCR, storing one row per CDR3 protein. The data show 250,000 to 350,000 distinct CDR3 sequences, with over 20% seen just once and about 0.79% held by the top ten. The sample comprised naive CD8+ T cells from blood, with Jurkat cell RNA spiked in. The receptors shown here come from a human donor in good health. Some libraries in this study had Jurkat cell RNA spiked in. CDR3s include the opening cysteine and the closing phenylalanine or tryptophan.

V: TRBV4-2
J: TRBJ1-6
CDR3: CASSFLLTGLNNSPLHF

V: TRBV29-1
J: TRBJ2-7
CDR3: CSVGPDRDTTYEQYF

V: TRBV28
J: TRBJ2-3
CDR3: CASSFLETSTDTQYF

V: TRBV7-2
J: TRBJ1-2
CDR3: CASSILTGDPNYGYTF

V: TRBV6-5
J: TRBJ2-1
CDR3: CASSHGQSYNEQFF

V: TRBV27
J: TRBJ2-7
CDR3: CASSFEGAGSYEQYF

V: TRBV6-2/TRBV6-3
J: TRBJ2-7
CDR3: CASSRTNYEQYF

V: TRBV28
J: TRBJ2-1
CDR3: CASIMGARLAGGSSYNEQFF

V: TRBV20-1
J: TRBJ2-7
CDR3: CSARDLSLAGADYEQYF

V: TRBV6-2/TRBV6-3
J: TRBJ2-5
CDR3: CASSSPGTTGETQYF

V: TRBV28
J: TRBJ1-5
CDR3: CASSPRDSYSNQPQHF

V: TRBV19
J: TRBJ1-4
CDR3: CASSSTGASYEKLFF

V: TRBV18
J: TRBJ2-7
CDR3: CASSSSGTAQYEQYF

V: TRBV21-1
J: TRBJ1-5
CDR3: CASNRQNDRAGQPQHF

V: TRBV4-3
J: TRBJ1-2
CDR3: CASSPWTGAGSGYTF

V: TRBV12-3/TRBV12-4
J: TRBJ2-3
CDR3: CASSLRHSTDTQYF

V: TRBV12-3/TRBV12-4
J: TRBJ2-2
CDR3: CASSLSQGELFF

V: TRBV9
J: TRBJ1-1
CDR3: CASSASFMNTEAFF

V: TRBV20-1
J: TRBJ2-3
CDR3: CSAREGGVVTDTQYF

V: TRBV7-9
J: TRBJ2-4
CDR3: CASSPRDLAKNIQYF

V: TRBV30
J: TRBJ2-1
CDR3: CAWNTVGLSYNEQFF

V: TRBV10-3
J: TRBJ2-7
CDR3: CAISGIGRTRPSYEQYF

V: TRBV7-2
J: TRBJ2-1
CDR3: CASSDGTIPYNEQFF

V: TRBV7-9
J: TRBJ1-1
CDR3: CASSPNMNTEAFF

V: TRBV7-2
J: TRBJ2-7
CDR3: CASSLGGSGYEQYF

V: TRBV5-5
J: TRBJ2-7
CDR3: CASSLWGTGSSYEQYF

V: TRBV7-9
J: TRBJ1-1
CDR3: CASGENTEAFF

V: TRBV28
J: TRBJ2-2
CDR3: CASSPTASGFSTGELFF

V: TRBV28
J: TRBJ1-5
CDR3: CASEFRGYSNQPQHF

V: TRBV12-3/TRBV12-4
J: TRBJ2-5
CDR3: CASSFAGGWRVETQYF

V: TRBV7-2
J: TRBJ2-6
CDR3: CASSLTGGSGANVLTF

V: TRBV20-1
J: TRBJ1-4
CDR3: CSAREDATNEKLFF

V: TRBV4-3
J: TRBJ1-2
CDR3: CASSLQHAGYKNYGYTF

V: TRBV29-1
J: TRBJ2-7
CDR3: CSAGGWTSGHYEQYF

V: TRBV6-1
J: TRBJ1-1
CDR3: CASSEAPFTEAFF

V: TRBV5-6
J: TRBJ2-4
CDR3: CASSPGQNKNIQYF

V: TRBV7-9
J: TRBJ1-4
CDR3: CASSTPTDTNEKLFF

V: TRBV3-1
J: TRBJ2-7
CDR3: CASSQDPEPTYEQYF

V: TRBV29-1
J: TRBJ1-1
CDR3: CSVAGTGSNTEAFF

V: TRBV12-5
J: TRBJ2-7
CDR3: CASGLGPSGGPGYYEQYF

V: TRBV27
J: TRBJ2-1
CDR3: CASGILVGPNNEQFF

V: TRBV24-1
J: TRBJ2-7
CDR3: CATSDFGNPYEQYF

V: TRBV16
J: TRBJ1-2
CDR3: CASSQSVPDSYGYTF

V: TRBV30
J: TRBJ2-3
CDR3: CAWNRKLSTDTRYF

V: TRBV6-1
J: TRBJ2-7
CDR3: CASRDGRGGPYEQYF

V: TRBV11-2
J: TRBJ2-5
CDR3: CASSPDPVGETQYF

V: TRBV7-9
J: TRBJ2-4
CDR3: CASSSPRVEQYF

V: TRBV27
J: TRBJ1-4
CDR3: CASSWGRGYEKLFF

V: TRBV4-3
J: TRBJ2-7
CDR3: CASSQVVRSYEQYF

V: TRBV9
J: TRBJ2-3
CDR3: CASSARQGARDTQYF

V: TRBV27
J: TRBJ2-7
CDR3: CASSWTGVYKQYF

V: TRBV12-3/TRBV12-4
J: TRBJ2-3
CDR3: CASSPGEGGSTDTQYF

V: TRBV9
J: TRBJ1-1
CDR3: CASSPTGQGNTEAFF

V: TRBV27
J: TRBJ2-3
CDR3: CASSLGTSGSKTDTQYF